This is a list of T cell receptor beta chains from one sample in a study of CXCR3-negative and CXCR3-positive naive CD8 T cells. TCRdb reprocessed the 5' RACE reads; each CDR3 protein has one entry and no DNA is given. The sample includes under 7,000 distinct CDR3 sequences. The sequenced sample consisted of naive CXCR3+ CD8+ T cells from blood. The receptors stem from a human donor in good health. Some clones in this sample may be carry-over from other donors' samples. Each CDR3 is given with its conserved first and last residue. Fields, in order: clone size, CDR3 length, V gene, J gene, CDR3 protein. Not every row has a clone size; where given, it reads once, few, many or a size class.

abundance: medium-sized
len: 12
v_gene: TRBV29-1
j_gene: TRBJ2-5
CDR3aa: CSVERSQETQYF

abundance: .
len: 13
v_gene: TRBV29-1
j_gene: TRBJ2-7
CDR3aa: CSVEGQGDYEQYF

abundance: .
len: 15
v_gene: TRBV18
j_gene: TRBJ2-1
CDR3aa: CASSPPWEGRVEQFF

abundance: medium-sized
len: 16
v_gene: TRBV12-3/TRBV12-4
j_gene: TRBJ2-3
CDR3aa: CASSSTSFKGGDTQYF

abundance: medium-sized
len: 15
v_gene: TRBV4-1
j_gene: TRBJ2-7
CDR3aa: CASSQDKLAAYEQYF

abundance: .
len: 11
v_gene: TRBV29-1
j_gene: TRBJ2-7
CDR3aa: CSVAAPREQYF

abundance: .
len: 17
v_gene: TRBV7-9
j_gene: TRBJ2-3
CDR3aa: CASSLVTSGTLTDTQYF

abundance: medium-sized
len: 13
v_gene: TRBV18
j_gene: TRBJ1-5
CDR3aa: CASSPDDWSNQHF

abundance: medium-sized
len: 18
v_gene: TRBV29-1
j_gene: TRBJ2-7
CDR3aa: CSVGQLPGLAGVSYEQYF

abundance: medium-sized
len: 15
v_gene: TRBV20-1
j_gene: TRBJ2-1
CDR3aa: CSAIRPSLLMNEQFF

abundance: medium-sized
len: 14
v_gene: TRBV10-3
j_gene: TRBJ1-5
CDR3aa: CAISEVARGQPQHF

abundance: .
len: 18
v_gene: TRBV6-5
j_gene: TRBJ2-2
CDR3aa: CASSFYWDSHTNTGELFF

abundance: medium-sized
len: 16
v_gene: TRBV5-5
j_gene: TRBJ2-3
CDR3aa: CASSLGPGQVTDTQYF

abundance: .
len: 18
v_gene: TRBV28
j_gene: TRBJ2-1
CDR3aa: CASSLGGSGRASYNEQFF

abundance: medium-sized
len: 16
v_gene: TRBV14
j_gene: TRBJ2-1
CDR3aa: CASSPVFREIYNEQFF

abundance: .
len: 12
v_gene: TRBV29-1
j_gene: TRBJ2-7
CDR3aa: CSGGDSPYEQYF

abundance: large
len: 17
v_gene: TRBV25-1
j_gene: TRBJ2-2
CDR3aa: CASSELLAGRNAGELFF

abundance: .
len: 15
v_gene: TRBV29-1
j_gene: TRBJ2-1
CDR3aa: CSVAPGTSGNNEQFF

abundance: .
len: 17
v_gene: TRBV2
j_gene: TRBJ2-2
CDR3aa: CASNVGSGREYTGELFF

abundance: .
len: 15
v_gene: TRBV20-1
j_gene: TRBJ2-3
CDR3aa: CSARQGLAGSDTQYF

abundance: .
len: 13
v_gene: TRBV2
j_gene: TRBJ2-7
CDR3aa: CASSGDRVHEQYF

abundance: .
len: 13
v_gene: TRBV28
j_gene: TRBJ2-5
CDR3aa: CASSLAGYETQYF

abundance: medium-sized
len: 14
v_gene: TRBV15
j_gene: TRBJ2-5
CDR3aa: CATSPSGREETQYF

abundance: medium-sized
len: 11
v_gene: TRBV29-1
j_gene: TRBJ1-2
CDR3aa: CSVITGYGYTF

abundance: medium-sized
len: 14
v_gene: TRBV29-1
j_gene: TRBJ2-1
CDR3aa: CSVEGLAGKNEQFF

abundance: .
len: 12
v_gene: TRBV6-6
j_gene: TRBJ2-7
CDR3aa: CASSAYVNEQYF

abundance: .
len: 15
v_gene: TRBV4-1
j_gene: TRBJ2-7
CDR3aa: CASSQHRDGTYEQYF

abundance: .
len: 11
v_gene: TRBV25-1
j_gene: TRBJ2-1
CDR3aa: CASRQGNEQFF

abundance: .
len: 16
v_gene: TRBV5-1
j_gene: TRBJ2-1
CDR3aa: CASSYPGTSVYNEQFF

abundance: medium-sized
len: 14
v_gene: TRBV13
j_gene: TRBJ1-1
CDR3aa: CASSSGGRYTEAFF

abundance: .
len: 14
v_gene: TRBV6-6
j_gene: TRBJ2-3
CDR3aa: CASSDSGPTDTQYF

abundance: medium-sized
len: 15
v_gene: TRBV7-9
j_gene: TRBJ2-7
CDR3aa: CASSLGDSHSYEQYF

abundance: .
len: 12
v_gene: TRBV29-1
j_gene: TRBJ2-1
CDR3aa: CSAWTGVNEQFF

abundance: medium-sized
len: 18
v_gene: TRBV7-9
j_gene: TRBJ2-2
CDR3aa: CASTPPLRGVLNTGELFF

abundance: medium-sized
len: 13
v_gene: TRBV7-9
j_gene: TRBJ2-1
CDR3aa: CASSSDGYNEQFF

abundance: .
len: 15
v_gene: TRBV28
j_gene: TRBJ1-2
CDR3aa: CASSYLVGTISGYTF

abundance: .
len: 14
v_gene: TRBV6-5
j_gene: TRBJ2-1
CDR3aa: CASSYSKLQNEQFF

abundance: .
len: 14
v_gene: TRBV7-9
j_gene: TRBJ2-4
CDR3aa: CASSLVDAKNIQYF

abundance: .
len: 14
v_gene: TRBV4-2
j_gene: TRBJ2-3
CDR3aa: CASSQVTATDTQYF

abundance: .
len: 13
v_gene: TRBV21-1
j_gene: TRBJ2-7
CDR3aa: CASTEKGFYEQYF

abundance: .
len: 14
v_gene: TRBV28
j_gene: TRBJ2-7
CDR3aa: CASSASPRHTEQYF

abundance: .
len: 15
v_gene: TRBV5-6
j_gene: TRBJ2-3
CDR3aa: CASSPGLAGMDTQYF

abundance: medium-sized
len: 15
v_gene: TRBV20-1
j_gene: TRBJ2-7
CDR3aa: CSARDLDRGTYEQYF

abundance: .
len: 15
v_gene: TRBV7-2
j_gene: TRBJ2-5
CDR3aa: CASSRDVGTPETQYF

abundance: .
len: 16
v_gene: TRBV15
j_gene: TRBJ1-1
CDR3aa: CATRSPGQGLNTKAFF

abundance: .
len: 13
v_gene: TRBV10-3
j_gene: TRBJ1-2
CDR3aa: CAFYRGQNYGYTF

abundance: .
len: 13
v_gene: TRBV29-1
j_gene: TRBJ2-7
CDR3aa: CSVAGGGSYEQYF

abundance: .
len: 15
v_gene: TRBV25-1
j_gene: TRBJ2-3
CDR3aa: CASSEYELATDTQYF

abundance: .
len: 13
v_gene: TRBV29-1
j_gene: TRBJ2-7
CDR3aa: CSVVWDRTYEQYF

abundance: .
len: 12
v_gene: TRBV29-1
j_gene: TRBJ2-5
CDR3aa: CSVEDWDETQYF

abundance: .
len: 15
v_gene: TRBV6-6
j_gene: TRBJ2-7
CDR3aa: CASSPAPISSYEQYF

abundance: .
len: 16
v_gene: TRBV29-1
j_gene: TRBJ2-6
CDR3aa: CSVQGQGLSGANVLTF

abundance: .
len: 18
v_gene: TRBV6-6
j_gene: TRBJ2-3
CDR3aa: CASSYTVGASELEDTQYF

abundance: .
len: 12
v_gene: TRBV29-1
j_gene: TRBJ2-7
CDR3aa: CSVEADKYEQYF

abundance: .
len: 15
v_gene: TRBV18
j_gene: TRBJ2-5
CDR3aa: CASSQGTSGKETQYF

abundance: .
len: 12
v_gene: TRBV10-3
j_gene: TRBJ2-4
CDR3aa: CAIVGDSRIQYF

abundance: medium-sized
len: 13
v_gene: TRBV29-1
j_gene: TRBJ2-1
CDR3aa: CSVAGPIGDEQFF

abundance: medium-sized
len: 13
v_gene: TRBV3-1
j_gene: TRBJ2-7
CDR3aa: CASSPGSSYEQYF

abundance: .
len: 14
v_gene: TRBV29-1
j_gene: TRBJ2-1
CDR3aa: CSGGDIFGYNEQFF

abundance: .
len: 11
v_gene: TRBV29-1
j_gene: TRBJ2-7
CDR3aa: CSAVVDLEQYF